This TCR beta chain derives from a study of blood T cell repertoires in COVID-19. The CDR3 has 13 residues. Germline CDR1 reads ENHRY; CDR2 reads SYGVKD. The V and J ends lost 7 bases and 2 bases respectively, with 12 bases between them. Method: immunoSEQ multiplex PCR; TCRdb's copy keeps in-frame clones and lacks some. The data hold under 75,000 clones, with more than 80% observed a single time. This chain joins TRBV10-3 and TRBJ2-7; TRBD2 might be the D (6 bases). The sequenced material came from peripheral blood. The sequence came from a man in his thirties or forties with acute or convalescent COVID-19. The CDR3: CAITEGTTYEQYF. The CDR3 DNA reads TGTGCCATCACGGAGGGGACCACCTACGAGCAGTACTTC.